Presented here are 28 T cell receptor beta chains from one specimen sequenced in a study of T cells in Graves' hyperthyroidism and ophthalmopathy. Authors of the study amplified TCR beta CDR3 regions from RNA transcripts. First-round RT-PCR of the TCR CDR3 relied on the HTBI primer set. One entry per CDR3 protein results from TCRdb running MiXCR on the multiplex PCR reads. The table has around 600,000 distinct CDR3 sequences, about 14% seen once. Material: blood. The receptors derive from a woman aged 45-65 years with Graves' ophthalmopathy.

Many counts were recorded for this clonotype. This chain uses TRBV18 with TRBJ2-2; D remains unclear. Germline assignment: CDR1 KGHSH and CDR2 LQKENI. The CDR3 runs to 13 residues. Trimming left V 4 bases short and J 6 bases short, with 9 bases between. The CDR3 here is CASSLPTPGELFF. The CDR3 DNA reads TGTGCCAGCTCACTGCCTACACCCGGGGAGCTGTTTTTT.

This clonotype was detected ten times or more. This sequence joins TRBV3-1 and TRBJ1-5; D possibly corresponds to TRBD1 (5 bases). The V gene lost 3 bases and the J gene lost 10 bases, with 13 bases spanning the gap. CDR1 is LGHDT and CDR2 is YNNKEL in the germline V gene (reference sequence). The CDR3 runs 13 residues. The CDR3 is CASSQGPEAPQHF. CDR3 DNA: TGTGCCAGCAGCCAGGGACCCGAGGCTCCCCAGCATTTT.

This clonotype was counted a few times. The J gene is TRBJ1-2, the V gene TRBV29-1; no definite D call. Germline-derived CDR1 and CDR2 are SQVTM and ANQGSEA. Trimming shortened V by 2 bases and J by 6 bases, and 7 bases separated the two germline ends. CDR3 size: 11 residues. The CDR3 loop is CSVERVNGYTF. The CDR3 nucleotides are TGCAGCGTTGAAAGGGTAAATGGCTACACCTTC.

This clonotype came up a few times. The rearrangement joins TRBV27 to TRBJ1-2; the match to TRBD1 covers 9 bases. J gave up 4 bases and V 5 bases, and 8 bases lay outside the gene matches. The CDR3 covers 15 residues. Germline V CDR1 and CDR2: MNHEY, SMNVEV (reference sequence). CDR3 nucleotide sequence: TGTGCCAGCAGTCCCGGGACAGGGATATCCTATGGCTACACCTTC. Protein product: CASSPGTGISYGYTF.

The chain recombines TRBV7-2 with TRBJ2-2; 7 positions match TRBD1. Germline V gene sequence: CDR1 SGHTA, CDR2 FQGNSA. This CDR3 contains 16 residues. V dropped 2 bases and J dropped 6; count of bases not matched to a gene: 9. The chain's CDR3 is CASSLTTGFMSGELFF. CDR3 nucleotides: TGTGCCAGCAGCTTAACGACAGGGTTTATGTCCGGGGAGCTGTTTTTT.

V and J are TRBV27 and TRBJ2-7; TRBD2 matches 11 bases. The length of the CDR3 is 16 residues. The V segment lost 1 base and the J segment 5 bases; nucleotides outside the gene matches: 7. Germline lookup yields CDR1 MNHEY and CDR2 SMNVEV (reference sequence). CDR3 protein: CASSLYGTSGSHEQYF. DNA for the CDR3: TGTGCCAGCAGTTTATACGGGACTAGCGGTTCTCACGAGCAGTACTTC.

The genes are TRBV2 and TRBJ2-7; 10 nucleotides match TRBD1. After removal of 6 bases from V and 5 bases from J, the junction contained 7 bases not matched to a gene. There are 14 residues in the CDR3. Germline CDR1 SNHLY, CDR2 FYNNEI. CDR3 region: CASRSDRGAHEQYF. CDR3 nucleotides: TGTGCCAGCAGATCGGACAGGGGGGCTCACGAGCAGTACTTC.

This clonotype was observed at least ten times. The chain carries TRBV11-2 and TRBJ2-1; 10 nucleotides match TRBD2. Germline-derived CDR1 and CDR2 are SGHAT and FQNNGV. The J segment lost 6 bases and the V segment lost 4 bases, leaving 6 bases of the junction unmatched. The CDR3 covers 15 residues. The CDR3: CASSSGTSVANEQFF. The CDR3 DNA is TGTGCCAGCAGCTCCGGGACTAGCGTGGCCAATGAGCAGTTCTTC.

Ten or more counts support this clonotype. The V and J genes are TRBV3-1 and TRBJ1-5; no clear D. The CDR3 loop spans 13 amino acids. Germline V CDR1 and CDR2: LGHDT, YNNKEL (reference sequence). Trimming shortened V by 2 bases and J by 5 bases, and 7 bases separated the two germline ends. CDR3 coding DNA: TGTGCCAGCAGCCAAAGAGAAGATCAGCCCCAGCATTTT. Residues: CASSQREDQPQHF.

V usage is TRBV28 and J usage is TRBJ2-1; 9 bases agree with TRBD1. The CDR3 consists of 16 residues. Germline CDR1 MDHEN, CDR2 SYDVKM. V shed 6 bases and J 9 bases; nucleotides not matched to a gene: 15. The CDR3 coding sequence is TGTGCCAGCAGGCGCACAGGGGGCAAGGGGGGGACTGAGCAGTTCTTC. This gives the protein CASRRTGGKGGTEQFF.

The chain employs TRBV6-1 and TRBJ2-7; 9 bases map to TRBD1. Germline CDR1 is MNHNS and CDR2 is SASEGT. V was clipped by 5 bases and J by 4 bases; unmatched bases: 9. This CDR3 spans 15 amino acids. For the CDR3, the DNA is TGTGCCAGCAGTAACGCCGGGACAGGGTTTTACGAGCAGTACTTC. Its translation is CASSNAGTGFYEQYF.

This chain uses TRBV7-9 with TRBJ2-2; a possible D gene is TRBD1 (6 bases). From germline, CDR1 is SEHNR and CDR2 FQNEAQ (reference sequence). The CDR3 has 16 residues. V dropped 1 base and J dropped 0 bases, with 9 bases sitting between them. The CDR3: CASSLGQATNTGELFF. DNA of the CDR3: TGTGCCAGCAGCTTAGGACAGGCCACGAACACCGGGGAGCTGTTTTTT.

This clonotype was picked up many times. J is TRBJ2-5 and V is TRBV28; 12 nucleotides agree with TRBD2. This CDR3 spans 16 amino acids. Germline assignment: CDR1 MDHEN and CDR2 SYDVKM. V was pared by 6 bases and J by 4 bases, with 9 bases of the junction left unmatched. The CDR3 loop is CASSRLAGDLGETQYF. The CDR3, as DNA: TGTGCCAGCAGCCGACTAGCGGGAGATTTAGGAGAGACCCAGTACTTC.

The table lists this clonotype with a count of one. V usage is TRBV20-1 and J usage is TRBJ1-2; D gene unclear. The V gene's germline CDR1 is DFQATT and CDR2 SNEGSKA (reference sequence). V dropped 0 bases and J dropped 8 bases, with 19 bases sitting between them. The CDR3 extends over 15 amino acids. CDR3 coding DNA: TGCAGTGCTAGAGATGTAACGACGACTATGGTAGGCTACACCTTC. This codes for CSARDVTTTMVGYTF.

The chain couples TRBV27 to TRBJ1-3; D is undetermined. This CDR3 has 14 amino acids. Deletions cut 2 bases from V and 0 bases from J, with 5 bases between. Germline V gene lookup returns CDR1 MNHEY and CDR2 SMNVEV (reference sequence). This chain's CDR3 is CASSLDYSGNTIYF. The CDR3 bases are TGTGCCAGCAGTTTAGACTACTCTGGAAACACCATATATTTT.

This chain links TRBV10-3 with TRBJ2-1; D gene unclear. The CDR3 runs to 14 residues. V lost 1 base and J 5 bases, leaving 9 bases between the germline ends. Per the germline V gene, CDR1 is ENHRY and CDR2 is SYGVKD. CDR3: CAISELEINNEQFF. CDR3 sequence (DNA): TGTGCCATCAGTGAGTTGGAAATAAACAATGAGCAGTTCTTC.

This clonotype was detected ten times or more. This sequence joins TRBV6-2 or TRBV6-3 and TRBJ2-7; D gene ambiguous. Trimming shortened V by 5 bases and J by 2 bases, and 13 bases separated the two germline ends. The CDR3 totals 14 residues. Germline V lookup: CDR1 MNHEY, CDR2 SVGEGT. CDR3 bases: TGTGCCAGCAGTCTCAGGACGGAGACCTACGAGCAGTACTTC. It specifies CASSLRTETYEQYF.

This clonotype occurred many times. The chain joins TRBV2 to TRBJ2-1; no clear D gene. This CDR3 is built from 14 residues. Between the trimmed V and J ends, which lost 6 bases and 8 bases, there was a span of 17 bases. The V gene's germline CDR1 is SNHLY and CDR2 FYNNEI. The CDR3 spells CASSAQSPRHEQFF. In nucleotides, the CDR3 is TGTGCCAGCAGCGCACAGTCTCCCCGGCATGAGCAGTTCTTC.

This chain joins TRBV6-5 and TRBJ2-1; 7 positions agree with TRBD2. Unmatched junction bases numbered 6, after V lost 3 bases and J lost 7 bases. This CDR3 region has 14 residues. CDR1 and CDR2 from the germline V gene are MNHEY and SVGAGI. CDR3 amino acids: CASSYGGSRNEQFF. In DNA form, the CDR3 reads TGTGCCAGCAGTTATGGCGGGAGTAGGAATGAGCAGTTCTTC.

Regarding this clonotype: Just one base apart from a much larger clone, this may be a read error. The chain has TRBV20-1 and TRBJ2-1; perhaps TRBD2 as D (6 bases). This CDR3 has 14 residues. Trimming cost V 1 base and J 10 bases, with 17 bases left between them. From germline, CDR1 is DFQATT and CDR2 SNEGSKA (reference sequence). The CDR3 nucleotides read TGCAGTGCTAGAGTTCGCCTAGCGCTAAAGGAGCAGTTCTTC. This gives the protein CSARVRLALKEQFF.

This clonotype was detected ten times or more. CDR3 nucleotide sequence: TGTGCCAGCAGACGATCTAGCGTTTCCTACGAGCAGTACTTC. Translated: CASRRSSVSYEQYF. The chain links TRBV12-3 or TRBV12-4 to TRBJ2-7; tentative D call: TRBD2 (6 bases). The CDR3 extends over 14 amino acids. The ends were cut back, 6 bases at V and 1 base at J, with 13 bases in the middle.

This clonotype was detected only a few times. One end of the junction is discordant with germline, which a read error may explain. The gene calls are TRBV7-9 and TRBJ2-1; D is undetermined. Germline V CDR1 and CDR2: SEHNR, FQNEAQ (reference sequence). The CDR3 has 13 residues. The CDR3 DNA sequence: TGTGCCAGCAGCGGGCTAGTAATAAATGAGCAGCTCTTC. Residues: CASSGLVINEQLF.

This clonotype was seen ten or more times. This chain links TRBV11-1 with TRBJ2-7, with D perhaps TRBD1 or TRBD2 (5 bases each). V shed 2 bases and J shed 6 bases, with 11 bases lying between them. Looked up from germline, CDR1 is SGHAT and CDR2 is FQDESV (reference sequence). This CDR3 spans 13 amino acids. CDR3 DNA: TGTGCCAGCAGCTTATACCGGGACGGCGAGCAGTACTTC. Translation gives CASSLYRDGEQYF.

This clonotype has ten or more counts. The CDR3 region has the DNA TGTGCCAGCAGCTTTCCCCTTGCTAGCACAGATACGCAGTATTTT. It yields the protein CASSFPLASTDTQYF. This chain uses TRBV7-2 with TRBJ2-3, with D unclear. CDR1 SGHTA and CDR2 FQGNSA come from the germline V gene. V was pared by 3 bases and J by 0 bases, with 10 bases between. The CDR3 is made up of 15 amino acids.

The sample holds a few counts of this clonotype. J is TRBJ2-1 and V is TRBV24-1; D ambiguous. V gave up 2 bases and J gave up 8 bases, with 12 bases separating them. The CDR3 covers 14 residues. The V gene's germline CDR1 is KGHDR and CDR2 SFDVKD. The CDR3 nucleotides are TGTGCCACCAGTGATTCGGAGATGTTCGATGAGCAGTTCTTC. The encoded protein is CATSDSEMFDEQFF.

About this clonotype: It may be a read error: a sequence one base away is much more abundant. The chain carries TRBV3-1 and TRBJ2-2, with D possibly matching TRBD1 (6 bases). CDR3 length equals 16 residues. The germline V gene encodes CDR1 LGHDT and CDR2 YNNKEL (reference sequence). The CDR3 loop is CATSQLRGQNTGELFF. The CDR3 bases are TGTGCCACCAGCCAATTAAGGGGACAGAACACCGGGGAGCTGTTTTTT.

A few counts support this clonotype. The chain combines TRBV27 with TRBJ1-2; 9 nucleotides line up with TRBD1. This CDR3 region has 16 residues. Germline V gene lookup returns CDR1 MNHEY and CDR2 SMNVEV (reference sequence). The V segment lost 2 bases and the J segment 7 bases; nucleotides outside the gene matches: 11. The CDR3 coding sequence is TGTGCCAGCAGTTTAAACAGGGGGCAAAGTGAGGGTGGCTACACCTTC. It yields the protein CASSLNRGQSEGGYTF.

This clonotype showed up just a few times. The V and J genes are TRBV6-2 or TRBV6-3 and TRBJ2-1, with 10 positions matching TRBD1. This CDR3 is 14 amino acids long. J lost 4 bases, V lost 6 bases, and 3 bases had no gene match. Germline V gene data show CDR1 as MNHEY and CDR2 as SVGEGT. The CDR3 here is CASRRTGGYNEQFF. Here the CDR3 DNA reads TGTGCCAGCAGGCGGACAGGGGGGTACAATGAGCAGTTCTTC.